What follows are 21 T cell receptor beta chains derived from one specimen sequenced in a study of T cells in Graves' hyperthyroidism and ophthalmopathy. Amplification of TCR beta CDR3 regions used RNA as the template. TCR CDR3 underwent first-round RT-PCR with the HTBI primer set. TCRdb re-derived calls from the multiplex PCR reads in MiXCR, one entry per CDR3 protein. Of 350,000 or so distinct CDR3 sequences detected, around 18% appear once; the ten largest clones hold around 15%. The sample consisted of blood. These receptors originate from a woman in her thirties or forties with Graves' ophthalmopathy.

The CDR3 DNA is TGTGCCAGCTCACCACTGGGACGAGAGTACGAGACCCAGTACTTC. Its protein is CASSPLGREYETQYF. The chain carries TRBV18 and TRBJ2-5; D is perhaps TRBD1 or TRBD2 (5 bases each). The CDR3 sequence is 15 residues long. CDR1 and CDR2 (germline): KGHSH, LQKENI. V lost 1 base to trimming and J lost 5 bases, with 14 bases between them.

This clonotype was detected many times. The chain carries TRBV27 and TRBJ1-1, with D tentatively TRBD1 (5 bases). V gave up 5 bases and J gave up 2 bases, with 6 bases separating them. Per germline, CDR1 MNHEY and CDR2 SMNVEV (reference sequence). The length of the CDR3 is 12 residues. CDR3 residues: CASSQGNTEAFF. The CDR3 region has the DNA TGTGCCAGCAGTCAGGGAAACACTGAAGCTTTCTTT.

Many counts were recorded for this clonotype. The chain has TRBV7-6 and TRBJ2-5; tentatively, D is TRBD2 (6 bases). CDR3 length: 17 amino acids. V shed 5 bases and J shed 5 bases, with 24 bases lying between them. Germline lookup yields CDR1 SGHVS and CDR2 FNYEAQ. The DNA for the CDR3 is TGTGCCAGCAGCCAGACATGGGACTTCGTGCTTGTGGAGACCCAGTACTTC. Protein product: CASSQTWDFVLVETQYF.

This clonotype was found many times. This rearrangement joins TRBV9 to TRBJ1-3; D gene unclear. Trimming shortened V by 0 bases and J by 2 bases, and 9 bases separated the two germline ends. Looked up from germline, CDR1 is SGDLS and CDR2 is YYNGEE. The CDR3 length is 15 residues. CDR3 DNA: TGTGCCAGCAGCGTAGAGGACGCCGCTGGAAACACCATATATTTT. Encoded protein: CASSVEDAAGNTIYF.

This clonotype appeared many times. This chain uses TRBV25-1 with TRBJ2-7; 8 bases fit TRBD1. Germline V gives CDR1 MGHDK, CDR2 SYGVNS. J gave up 2 bases and V 3 bases, and 21 bases lay outside the gene matches. The CDR3 is 20 amino acids. CDR3 nucleotide sequence: TGTGCCAGCAGTGACGCCTCCGTAAAACCGAGACAGGGGATCACCTACGAGCAGTACTTC. It translates to CASSDASVKPRQGITYEQYF.

Many counts were recorded for this clonotype. This chain joins TRBV6-2 or TRBV6-3 and TRBJ1-5, with a possible D match to TRBD1 (5 bases). Germline CDR1 reads MNHEY; CDR2 reads SVGEGT. V was clipped by 8 bases and J by 1 base, with 12 bases between them. The CDR3 runs 14 residues. The CDR3 nucleotides are TGTGCCAGCGGGGACGGACTCAGCAATCAGCCCCAGCATTTT. It translates to CASGDGLSNQPQHF.

This clonotype was seen a few times. Sequence at one end of the junction differs from germline and may be a read error. V usage is TRBV6-1 and J usage is TRBJ1-2; TRBD1 agrees at 8 bases. The CDR3 spans 13 residues. CDR1 and CDR2 from the germline V gene are MNHNS and SASEGT. CDR3 DNA: TGTGCCAGCAGTGTATCAGGGGGCTATGGCTACAGCTTC. Translating gives CASSVSGGYGYSF.

The chain carries TRBV6-5 and TRBJ1-2; 7 nucleotides agree with TRBD1. Germline CDR1 reads MNHEY; CDR2 reads SVGAGI. The trim removed 0 bases at V and 7 bases at J, leaving 8 bases unmatched. The CDR3 consists of 15 residues. CDR3 region: CASSYSGTAIGGYTF. The CDR3 DNA is TGTGCCAGCAGTTACTCCGGGACAGCTATTGGTGGCTACACCTTC.

This chain uses TRBV11-2 with TRBJ2-5; D is unclear. Trimming stripped 5 bases from V and 3 bases from J, with 10 bases between. Germline V lookup: CDR1 SGHAT, CDR2 FQNNGV. The CDR3 runs 13 residues. The CDR3 nucleotides are TGTGCCAGCAGCCGTGGCCTCGAAGAGACCCAGTACTTC. This encodes CASSRGLEETQYF.

This clonotype was seen repeatedly, ten times or more. The CDR3 protein is CASSFADTQYF. CDR3 nucleotides: TGTGCCAGCAGTTTCGCGGATACGCAGTATTTT. The J gene is TRBJ2-3, the V gene TRBV12-3 or TRBV12-4; D not certain. CDR3 length equals 11 residues. V lost 3 bases and J lost 6, with 4 bases in between.

Only one count was recorded for this clonotype. The chain couples TRBV12-3 or TRBV12-4 to TRBJ1-3, with D maybe TRBD1 (6 bases). Trimming pared 5 bases from V and 4 bases from J, leaving 15 bases between. The length of the CDR3 is 15 residues. The CDR3 reads CASSVTGIAGNTIYF. The CDR3 DNA is TGTGCCAGCAGTGTTACAGGGATCGCCGGAAACACCATATATTTT.

This clonotype was seen repeatedly, ten times or more. This chain links TRBV9 with TRBJ2-7, with 7 bases matching TRBD1. The germline gives CDR1 SGDLS, CDR2 YYNGEE. This CDR3 spans 14 amino acids. Trimming cost V 3 bases and J 5 bases; bases outside gene matches: 8. Written as DNA, the CDR3 is TGTGCCAGCAGCGCTAGACAGGGTGGGGACGAGCAGTACTTC. Residues: CASSARQGGDEQYF.

This clonotype was recorded many times. The genes are TRBV5-6 and TRBJ2-7; 8 bases fit TRBD2. CDR1 and CDR2 (germline): SGHDT, YYEEEE. This CDR3 contains 14 residues. The trim removed 3 bases at V and 3 bases at J, leaving 5 bases unmatched. The CDR3 coding sequence is TGTGCCAGCAGCTCGATAGCGGGACTCTACGAGCAGTACTTC. Translated, it gives CASSSIAGLYEQYF. Combining the CDR3 with reference TRBV5-6 and TRBJ2-7 gives the whole variable domain DAGVTQSPTHLIKTRGQQVTLRCSPKSGHDTVSWYQQALGQGPQFIFQYYEEEERQRGNFPDRFSGHQFPNYSSELNVNALLLGDSALYLCASSSIAGLYEQYFGPGTRLTVT.

This clonotype was detected many times. This sequence may be a read error, since a much larger clone differs from it by one base. The chain couples TRBV12-3 or TRBV12-4 to TRBJ1-2; D remains unclear. The CDR3 consists of 15 residues. The CDR3 region is CACSLSRRANYGYTF. The CDR3 DNA is TGTGCCTGCAGTTTAAGTCGGAGGGCTAACTATGGCTACACCTTC.

Of note for this clonotype: Relative to the germline gene, one junction end is altered; a read error may explain this. The V call is TRBV5-1, the J call TRBJ1-1; D not certain. In germline, CDR1 is SGHRS, CDR2 YFSETQ. This CDR3 region has 14 residues. The CDR3 here is CASKHFGMNTKAFF. CDR3 sequence (DNA): TGCGCCAGCAAACACTTCGGTATGAACACTAAAGCTTTCTTT.

This clonotype was picked up many times. The rearrangement links TRBV12-3 or TRBV12-4 to TRBJ1-2, with TRBD1 as a possible D gene (6 bases). The CDR3 is 14 residues long. V was trimmed by 6 bases and J by 4 bases, leaving 15 bases between them. CDR3 in amino acids: CASSPDSGVYGYTF. For the CDR3, the DNA is TGTGCCAGCAGCCCGGACAGTGGGGTCTATGGCTACACCTTC.

In its sample, this clonotype was seen a few times. This chain joins TRBV7-8 and TRBJ2-2; D may be TRBD2 (6 bases). There are 17 residues in the CDR3. Trimming shortened V by 2 bases and J by 1 base, and 14 bases separated the two germline ends. Germline V gene lookup returns CDR1 SGHVS and CDR2 FQNEAQ. This chain's CDR3 is CASSLRAGFGNTGELFF. The CDR3 DNA reads as TGTGCCAGCAGCTTACGTGCGGGATTTGGGAACACCGGGGAGCTGTTTTTT.

This clonotype was seen repeatedly, ten times or more. The rearrangement joins TRBV7-9 to TRBJ1-1, with 8 nucleotides matching TRBD1. This CDR3 has 14 residues. Germline V gene data show CDR1 as SEHNR and CDR2 as FQNEAQ (reference sequence). V trimming: 0 bases; J trimming: 6 bases; junction bases outside the gene matches: 3. The CDR3 is CASSLAGQDAEAFF. CDR3 DNA sequence: TGTGCCAGCAGCTTAGCGGGACAGGACGCTGAAGCTTTCTTT.

There are many counts of this clonotype. DNA of the CDR3: TGTGCCAGCAGCGAAGACAGGCCCGGTAACTACGAGCAGTACTTC. Protein: CASSEDRPGNYEQYF. This chain connects TRBV28 to TRBJ2-7, with a tentative D call TRBD1 (6 bases). This CDR3 region has 15 residues. Trimming removed 6 bases at V and 3 bases at J, with 18 bases between. Germline V gene lookup returns CDR1 MDHEN and CDR2 SYDVKM.

This clonotype was detected many times. The V and J genes are TRBV11-2 and TRBJ2-7; 10 bases agree with TRBD2. CDR3 length: 14 amino acids. The J segment lost 6 bases and the V segment lost 2 bases, leaving 4 bases of the junction unmatched. Germline CDR1 and CDR2: SGHAT and FQNNGV. In nucleotides, the CDR3 is TGTGCCAGCAGCTTAATAATAGCGGGAGGCGAGCAGTACTTC. Its translation is CASSLIIAGGEQYF.

In its sample, this clonotype was seen many times. The chain carries TRBV30 and TRBJ2-2, with D uncertain. Germline V lookup: CDR1 GTSNPN, CDR2 SVGIG (reference sequence). The CDR3 spans 15 residues. Trimming stripped 3 bases from V and 1 base from J, with 12 bases between. The CDR3 here is CAWRKLAWNTGELFF. Here the CDR3 DNA reads TGTGCCTGGAGGAAGTTAGCTTGGAACACCGGGGAGCTGTTTTTT.